Below are 20 T cell receptor beta chains sequenced from a single sample in a study of blood T cell repertoires in COVID-19. Sequenced by immunoSEQ multiplex PCR; TCRdb stores in-frame clones only, minus some. The sample carries 97,000 or so clones, roughly four fifths recorded once. Material: peripheral blood. Receptors originate from a man in his sixties with acute or convalescent COVID-19.

This chain uses TRBV19 with TRBJ2-2; 7 bases match TRBD2. V shed 8 bases and J 6 bases; nucleotides not matched to a gene: 3. This CDR3 is built from 12 residues. Germline assignment: CDR1 LNHDA and CDR2 SQIVND (reference sequence). CDR3 sequence: CASARGAGELFF. The CDR3 DNA reads as TGTGCCAGTGCCCGGGGGGCCGGGGAGCTGTTTTTT.

The chain recombines TRBV27 with TRBJ2-4; 7 nucleotides agree with TRBD2. Germline V gene data show CDR1 as MNHEY and CDR2 as SMNVEV (reference sequence). The CDR3 is 14 amino acids. Germline trimming cut 3 bases from V and 6 bases from J; bases unmatched to any gene: 5. CDR3 bases: TGTGCCAGCAGTTTGGAGCGGGATGCAAACATTCAGTACTTC. Encoded protein: CASSLERDANIQYF.

This chain joins TRBV14 and TRBJ1-2; D is uncertain. Trimming pared 5 bases from V and 6 bases from J, leaving 16 bases between. This CDR3 is built from 14 residues. Germline CDR1 SGHDN, CDR2 FVKESK. The CDR3: CASSYTTLGDGYTF. DNA for the CDR3: TGTGCCAGCAGCTATACCACCTTAGGAGATGGCTACACCTTC.

The chain recombines TRBV29-1 with TRBJ2-1, with D hard to call. The CDR3 is made up of 13 amino acids. V lost 5 bases and J 6 bases, leaving 14 bases between the germline ends. The germline gives CDR1 SQVTM, CDR2 ANQGSEA. The CDR3 sequence: CSVPGSNFNEQFF. The CDR3 DNA follows: TGCAGCGTTCCCGGGTCGAATTTCAATGAGCAGTTCTTC.

The chain carries TRBV7-2 and TRBJ1-4; D is ambiguous. The CDR3 loop spans 15 amino acids. Germline loops: CDR1 SGHTA, CDR2 FQGNSA. V was shortened by 2 bases and J by 0 bases, with 7 bases between the two germline ends. The CDR3 coding sequence is TGTGCCAGCAGCTTAACGCCTACAACTAATGAAAAACTGTTTTTT. Its protein is CASSLTPTTNEKLFF.

The chain couples TRBV10-3 to TRBJ2-7; D possibly corresponds to TRBD1 (6 bases). The CDR3 spans 14 residues. Germline V gene sequence: CDR1 ENHRY, CDR2 SYGVKD. V lost 11 bases to trimming and J lost 6 bases, with 23 bases between them. The CDR3 reads CASSSPHTGSEQYF. The CDR3 DNA follows: TGTGCCTCATCCTCACCTCATACAGGGTCCGAGCAGTACTTC.

The chain links TRBV11-3 to TRBJ2-1; D not resolved. This CDR3 has 13 residues. Between the trimmed V and J ends, which lost 3 bases and 8 bases, there was a span of 11 bases. Germline-derived CDR1 and CDR2 are SGHNT and YENEEA. CDR3: CASSFGELDEQFF. CDR3 nucleotide sequence: TGTGCCAGCAGCTTCGGAGAGCTCGATGAGCAGTTCTTC.

The rearrangement links TRBV29-1 to TRBJ2-1; 9 bases map to TRBD2. The CDR3 length is 15 residues. With 4 bases clipped from V and 7 bases from J, the junction kept 11 bases outside the gene matches. CDR1 is SQVTM and CDR2 is ANQGSEA in the germline V gene. The CDR3 DNA follows: TGCAGCGTTGGGGGGCGAGCGGGAGGTATAAATGAGCAGTTCTTC. Translating it yields CSVGGRAGGINEQFF.

The CDR3 spells CASSFGQGSTGELFF. CDR3 nucleotides: TGTGCCAGCAGTTTCGGGCAGGGGTCCACCGGGGAGCTGTTTTTT. The chain couples TRBV27 to TRBJ2-2; D perhaps matches TRBD1 (6 bases). The length of the CDR3 is 15 residues. V lost 3 bases and J lost 4, with 12 bases in between. Germline-derived CDR1 and CDR2 are MNHEY and SMNVEV (reference sequence).

This clone showed up just a few times. Other DNA sequences in this sample translate to the same CDR3. The rearrangement links TRBV30 to TRBJ1-5; no definite D call. The CDR3 totals 13 residues. V was clipped by 0 bases and J by 5 bases, with 8 bases between them. CDR1 is GTSNPN, CDR2 SVGIG, per germline (reference sequence). CDR3 coding DNA: TGTGCCTGGAGTGTACGCGGAGATCAGCCCCAGCATTTT. As protein: CAWSVRGDQPQHF.

This clone was seen once. CDR3 loop: CASSSRGGQGNQPQHF. Here the CDR3 DNA reads TGTGCCAGTAGCAGCAGGGGGGGACAGGGGAATCAGCCCCAGCATTTT. The chain recombines TRBV19 with TRBJ1-5, with 10 bases lining up with TRBD1. Trimming at V came to 6 bases and at J to 4 bases, leaving 9 bases not matched to a gene. The CDR3 runs to 16 residues. The germline CDR1 and CDR2 sequences are LNHDA and SQIVND (reference sequence).

The chain has TRBV21-1 and TRBJ1-5. TRBV21-1 is noted as a pseudogene. This CDR3 spans 14 amino acids. DNA of the CDR3: TGTGCCAGCAGCAAAGTTCGAGGGAGTCAGCCCCAGCATTTT. This encodes CASSKVRGSQPQHF.

The chain combines TRBV23-1 with TRBJ1-5; the D is unclear. Being an ORF, TRBV23-1 has a function that is uncertain. The CDR3 is 17 amino acids. The ends were cut back, 0 bases at V and 5 bases at J, with 17 bases in the middle. The CDR3 DNA follows: TGCGCCAGCAGTCAATCTCTGGCGGGGTCGGTACATCAGCCCCAGCATTTT. Its protein product is CASSQSLAGSVHQPQHF.

This clone was found once. The CDR3 nucleotides read TGTGCCTGGAAACCAGGACAGAGCTCCTACGAGCAGTACTTC. Encoded protein: CAWKPGQSSYEQYF. The rearrangement joins TRBV30 to TRBJ2-7; the D gene is possibly TRBD1 (6 bases). Deletions cut 4 bases from V and 0 bases from J, with 13 bases between. Per germline, CDR1 GTSNPN and CDR2 SVGIG (reference sequence). CDR3 length equals 14 residues.

The V and J genes are TRBV4-1 and TRBJ1-1, with 7 positions matching TRBD1. Germline CDR1 and CDR2: MGHRA and YSYEKL. This CDR3 contains 14 residues. Losses at the gene ends were 0 bases for V and 7 bases for J; bases not matched to a gene: 5. Here the CDR3 reads CASSQDPGTDEAFF. The CDR3 DNA reads TGCGCCAGCAGCCAAGATCCGGGGACAGATGAAGCTTTCTTT.

This clone was seen once. J is TRBJ1-6 and V is TRBV11-2, with D perhaps TRBD1 (6 bases). With 5 bases removed from V and 7 bases from J, the gap between germline ends came to 18 bases. CDR3 length: 16 residues. Germline CDR1 reads SGHAT; CDR2 reads FQNNGV. In DNA form, the CDR3 reads TGTGCCAGCAGCCTAAAAGATAAGGGGGTGAATTCACCCCTCCACTTT. Encoded protein: CASSLKDKGVNSPLHF.

This sequence joins TRBV4-2 and TRBJ1-5; TRBD1 aligns across 8 bases. The CDR3 has 15 residues. Germline V gives CDR1 LGHNA, CDR2 YNFKEQ. V dropped 2 bases and J dropped 5; count of bases not matched to a gene: 5. The CDR3 DNA reads as TGTGCCAGCAGCCAAACAGGGGGTAAGGATCAGCCCCAGCATTTT. Encoded protein: CASSQTGGKDQPQHF.

The genes are TRBV12-5 and TRBJ1-1, with 10 bases aligning to TRBD1. V lost 7 bases, J lost 4 bases, and 6 bases stayed unmatched. The CDR3 sequence is 14 residues long. Germline CDR1 LGHNT, CDR2 FRNRAP. This chain's CDR3 is CASVGGTGVTEAFF. The CDR3 region has the DNA TGTGCTAGTGTTGGGGGGACAGGGGTCACTGAAGCTTTCTTT.

The chain recombines TRBV9 with TRBJ2-1; 7 bases agree with TRBD2. Germline loops: CDR1 SGDLS, CDR2 YYNGEE. The CDR3 consists of 14 residues. J gave up 4 bases and V 6 bases, and 7 bases lay outside the gene matches. The CDR3 is CASTRDGGYNEQFF. The CDR3 region has the DNA TGTGCCAGCACCCGGGACGGGGGGTACAATGAGCAGTTCTTC.

The rearrangement links TRBV19 to TRBJ1-3; D is undetermined. CDR3 size: 15 residues. Germline CDR1 and CDR2: LNHDA and SQIVND (reference sequence). Trimming stripped 5 bases from V and 9 bases from J, with 20 bases between. CDR3 DNA: TGTGCCAGTAGTTTTGTCGATGAGGCTCGTAGCACCATATATTTT. Translated, it gives CASSFVDEARSTIYF.